This T cell receptor beta chain was obtained from a study of T cell repertoires in cytomegalovirus infection. TCRdb ran MiXCR on the reads and lists one entry per CDR3 protein. The sample yields roughly 860,000 distinct CDR3 sequences, about 33% seen once. This clonotype was picked up a small number of times. The antigen is undetermined. The V gene's germline CDR1 is MNHEY and CDR2 SVGAGI. This CDR3 region has 18 residues. V lost 6 bases and J lost 2; bases outside the gene matches: 17. The rearrangement joins TRBV6-5 to TRBJ2-3; TRBD1 agrees at 7 bases. The source was cultured CD8+ T cells from PBMCs, collected from culture after CMV antigen stimulation. This TCR was recovered from a human donor in good health (CMV status not recorded). Some clones in this sample may be carry-over from other donors' samples. The DNA of the CDR3 is TGTGCCAGCAGCCGTCCTTCCCACAGGGGTGGAGTCACAGATACGCAGTATTTT. It codes for CASSRPSHRGGVTDTQYF.